The entry below gives a single T cell receptor (beta chain) sequence along with its context. Antigen: not known. The sample belongs to a study of shared clonotypes between healthy human individuals. General study points: The donor pool, a small one, limited the genetic and exposure-history diversity represented.

This CDR3 spans 14 amino acids. Trimming cost V 7 bases and J 0 bases, with 13 bases left between them. Germline CDR1 SQVTM, CDR2 ANQGSEA. In the naive CD8 group, cells lacked CD45RO and were positively selected for CCR7, so terminally differentiated effector memory CD45RA+ cells were left out. TCRdb's table, derived via immunoSEQ multiplex PCR, lists solely in-frame clones and lacks some. This repertoire shows around 2,000,000 clones, approximately 94% found once; its top ten account for 1.2%. Specimen: naive CD8+ T cells sorted from blood. The receptor was isolated from a man between 18 and 29 years old in good health. The V gene is TRBV29-1, the J gene TRBJ2-1, with D tentatively TRBD2 (7 bases). The CDR3 DNA is TGCAGCGCCAAAGGGGGGGGCTCCTACAATGAGCAGTTCTTC. The encoded protein is CSAKGGGSYNEQFF.